What follows are 4 T cell receptor beta chains derived from one specimen sequenced in a study of T-cell memory formation after mild COVID-19. A single record per CDR3 protein comes from TCRdb applying MiXCR to the 5' RACE reads. Found here are hundreds of thousands of distinct CDR3 sequences, 28% of them singletons; the top ten hold roughly 14%. Input material: PBMCs or a T cell subset sorted from them (not recorded which). The source is an adult woman who had mild COVID-19 (a few samples of this study predate the infection). Cell type and time point are not known.

This chain connects TRBV5-1 to TRBJ2-3; 9 nucleotides line up with TRBD1. The V gene's germline CDR1 is SGHRS and CDR2 YFSETQ. Losses at the gene ends were 2 bases for V and 6 bases for J; bases not matched to a gene: 7. The length of the CDR3 is 15 residues. CDR3: CASSLQGAQSDTQYF. CDR3 coding DNA: TGCGCCAGCAGCTTACAGGGGGCGCAGAGTGATACGCAGTATTTT.

This clonotype occurred once. The chain combines TRBV20-1 with TRBJ2-3, with a weak D call TRBD1 (5 bases). The CDR3 length is 18 residues. V was clipped by 0 bases and J by 3 bases, with 22 bases between them. CDR1 is DFQATT, CDR2 SNEGSKA, per germline (reference sequence). DNA for the CDR3: TGCAGTGCTAGAGATCGCCCCCTGAACAGGACCGTGACAGATACGCAGTATTTT. It codes for CSARDRPLNRTVTDTQYF.

V is TRBV5-4 and J is TRBJ2-7, with TRBD2 as a possible D gene (6 bases). V lost 2 bases to trimming and J lost 0 bases, with 12 bases between them. Germline-derived CDR1 and CDR2 are SGHNT and YYREEE (reference sequence). The CDR3 totals 15 residues. CDR3 sequence: CASSLAAGFSYEQYF. In DNA, the CDR3 is TGTGCCAGCAGCTTAGCGGCGGGGTTCTCCTACGAGCAGTACTTC.

This clonotype has ten or more counts. The J gene is TRBJ2-1, the V gene TRBV5-4, with TRBD2 identical over 11 bases. The CDR3 runs to 15 residues. The germline V gene has CDR1 SGHNT and CDR2 YYREEE (reference sequence). The V segment lost 0 bases and the J segment 7 bases; nucleotides outside the gene matches: 3. The CDR3 coding sequence is TGTGCCAGCAGCTTGGAAGGGACTAGCGGTAATGAGCAGTTCTTC. Protein: CASSLEGTSGNEQFF.